These T cell receptor beta chains were read from a single sample in a study of blood T cell repertoires in COVID-19. Profiled with immunoSEQ multiplex PCR; TCRdb holds only in-frame clones, not every one. The sample includes some 190,000 clones, 80% seen only once; the top ten take about an eighth. Material: PBMCs or T cells enriched from blood (not recorded which). These receptor sequences come from a man between 60 and 70 years old who had been exposed to COVID-19. Both conserved end residues are part of each CDR3. The D gene is left open where the match is weak. Expanded clones get a size class; other rows say once, few or many, or leave the size out.

clone_size cdr3_length j_call d_call v_call cdr3_nt cdr3_aa
- 14 TRBJ1-2 TRBD1 TRBV3-1/TRBV3-2 TGTGCCAGCAGTGACAGGGCCACTAACTATGGCTACACCTTC CASSDRATNYGYTF
few 17 TRBJ2-3 TRBD2 TRBV7-6 TGTGCCAGCAGCTTGGACCCTAGCGGGAGTTGGACAGATACGCAGTATTTT CASSLDPSGSWTDTQYF
- 18 TRBJ1-5 TRBD1 TRBV28 TGTGCCAGCAGTTTACCCACAGGGGATAGACGTGGCAATCAGCCCCAGCATTTT CASSLPTGDRRGNQPQHF
- 14 TRBJ2-7 TRBD1 TRBV5-1 TGCGCCAGCAGCCTCGGGACAGGGGCAGAAGAGCAGTACTTC CASSLGTGAEEQYF
- 15 TRBJ2-7 TRBD1 TRBV2 TGTGCCAGCAGTGTGGGGGGACAGGGGGCCCACGAGCAGTACTTC CASSVGGQGAHEQYF
- 15 TRBJ1-2 - TRBV19 TGTGCCAGTAGTAAAGACAGGCCCCCCCCCTATGGCTACACCTTC CASSKDRPPPYGYTF
- 17 TRBJ1-1 - TRBV7-2 TGTGCCAGCAGCTTAGAAAGCGCGGGAGTGGCGGGGACTGAAGCTTTCTTT CASSLESAGVAGTEAFF
- 11 TRBJ1-2 TRBD1 TRBV7-2 TGTGCATCAGGGGGCGCTAGAGGCTACACCTTC CASGGARGYTF
- 12 TRBJ1-2 - TRBV10-2 TGCGCCAGTACACAGGGAAACTATGGCTACACCTTC CASTQGNYGYTF
few 14 TRBJ1-6 - TRBV6-5 TGTGCCAGCAGTTACTCTTTGGGGGGTTCACCCCTCCACTTT CASSYSLGGSPLHF
- 15 TRBJ2-7 TRBD2 TRBV3-1/TRBV3-2 TGTGCCAGCAGCCTAGCGGGAGGGCTAAATTACGAGCAGTACTTC CASSLAGGLNYEQYF
- 12 TRBJ2-7 - TRBV14 TGTGCCAGCAGCCAAGATCGGACAGAGCAGTACTTC CASSQDRTEQYF
- 11 TRBJ2-1 - TRBV30 TGTGCCTGGAGTGCTCGTAATGAGCAGTTCTTC CAWSARNEQFF
- 17 TRBJ2-1 TRBD2 TRBV4-1 TGCGCCAGCAGCCAAGATCGTAAGGCGGCCGGGGGGAATGAGCAGTTCTTC CASSQDRKAAGGNEQFF
- 14 TRBJ2-1 - TRBV6-5 TGTGCCAGCATAACCGGGGGGCCTGACAATGAGCAGTTCTTC CASITGGPDNEQFF
- 13 TRBJ2-7 TRBD2 TRBV6-2/TRBV6-3 TGTGCCAGCAGTCGGACTAGCGGCTACGAGCAGTACTTC CASSRTSGYEQYF
- 14 TRBJ2-5 - TRBV18 TGTGCCAGCTCACTAAGGGGAGGTGACGAGACCCAGTACTTC CASSLRGGDETQYF
once 13 TRBJ1-5 - TRBV6-2/TRBV6-3 TGTGCCAGCAGTTACCAGGTGATCCAGCCCCAGCATTTT CASSYQVIQPQHF
- 14 TRBJ1-5 TRBD1 TRBV7-9 TGTGCCAGCAGTCCGGACAGGGATTCGGGGCCCCAGCATTTT CASSPDRDSGPQHF
- 14 TRBJ2-7 TRBD1 TRBV15 TGTGCCACCAGTCTGGACAGGGGGCGATACGAGCAGTACTTC CATSLDRGRYEQYF
- 13 TRBJ2-3 TRBD1 TRBV19 TGTGCCAGCAAAGGACAGGGCACAGATACGCAGTATTTT CASKGQGTDTQYF
- 16 TRBJ2-1 - TRBV6-5 TGTGCCAGCAGTTATAGCCCTAGCGTGGGAGAAAATGAGCAGTTCTTC CASSYSPSVGENEQFF
- 13 TRBJ2-2 - TRBV11-3 TGTGCCAGCAGCACAGACACATTCGGGGAGCTGTTTTTT CASSTDTFGELFF
- 13 TRBJ1-2 - TRBV5-6 TGTGCCAGCAGCCCACTTGTGGGGGGTGGCTACACCTTC CASSPLVGGGYTF
- 15 TRBJ2-1 - TRBV5-1 TGCGCCAGCAGCTTGATGGCGGGTACCTACAATGAGCAGTTCTTC CASSLMAGTYNEQFF
- 15 TRBJ1-5 TRBD1 TRBV19 TGTGCCAGTAGAACCGACAGGGGGCTCAATCAGCCCCAGCATTTT CASRTDRGLNQPQHF
- 15 TRBJ2-7 - TRBV23-1 TGCGCCAGCGGAAACAGGGCTACTAACTCCTACGAGCAGTACTTC CASGNRATNSYEQYF
once 17 TRBJ2-1 TRBD2 TRBV5-1 TGCGCCAGCAGCTTGTTATTATGGACTAGCGGGAGAGATGAGCAGTTCTTC CASSLLLWTSGRDEQFF
many 17 TRBJ1-1 - TRBV4-3 TGCGCCAGCAGCCATGGCCCAGGAGGGCTTTGGGACACTGAAGCTTTCTTT CASSHGPGGLWDTEAFF
- 16 TRBJ2-2 TRBD1 TRBV19 TGTGCCAGTAGTTCCGGGACAGGGAAAGTGGCCGGGGAGCTGTTTTTT CASSSGTGKVAGELFF
- 14 TRBJ1-3 - TRBV5-4 TGTGCCAGCAGCTTGGGTCCAGGGGTGGACACCATATATTTT CASSLGPGVDTIYF
once 14 TRBJ2-7 - TRBV6-5 TGTGCCAGCAGTTCCAGCGGTCCCTCCTACGAGCAGTACTTC CASSSSGPSYEQYF
- 13 TRBJ2-7 - TRBV24-1 TGTGCCACCAGTGCGAGGGAGCTAAGCGAGCAGTACTTC CATSARELSEQYF
few 14 TRBJ1-1 - TRBV9 TGTGCCAGCAGCGTAGGGCAGGGGATGACTGAAGCTTTCTTT CASSVGQGMTEAFF
- 16 TRBJ1-3 - TRBV7-2 TGTGCCAGCAGCCCAATGGTAACGGTCTCTGGAAACACCATATATTTT CASSPMVTVSGNTIYF
- 15 TRBJ2-1 - TRBV2 TGTGCCAGCAGCCCTAGGCGCGGGGAAGGGGTTGAGCAGTTCTTC CASSPRRGEGVEQFF
few 17 TRBJ2-7 TRBD1 TRBV30 TGTGCCTGGAGTGGTGGCCGATCTGACAGGGCGTTCCACGAGCAGTACTTC CAWSGGRSDRAFHEQYF
- 15 TRBJ1-6 - TRBV7-2 TGTGCCAGCAGCCTCTTGCAGGCCGGGGGTTCACCCCTCCACTTT CASSLLQAGGSPLHF
once 12 TRBJ2-1 TRBD1 TRBV5-8 TGTGCCAGCAGGGGGGACAGCAATGAGCAGTTCTTC CASRGDSNEQFF
- 15 TRBJ2-7 TRBD2 TRBV5-6 TGTGCCAGCAGCTTGGTGGCGGGAGGGCCTGGAGAGCAGTACTTC CASSLVAGGPGEQYF